This record looks at one TCR beta chain sequence and its context. The sample comes from a study of blood T cell repertoires in COVID-19. Looked up from germline, CDR1 is MNHEY and CDR2 is SVGAGI. V lost 2 bases to trimming and J lost 7 bases; unmatched junction nucleotides: 8. The CDR3 runs 15 residues. Clones were read by immunoSEQ multiplex PCR, and TCRdb kept only the in-frame ones, dropping some. The sample includes approximately 97,000 clones, 91% of them seen just once. Sequenced sample: peripheral blood. This sequence originates from a man younger than 30 with acute or convalescent COVID-19. The rearrangement links TRBV6-5 to TRBJ2-3, with 8 bases fitting TRBD2. The CDR3 loop is CASSYRGGAGYTQYF. CDR3 nucleotides: TGTGCCAGCAGTTACCGGGGGGGGGCGGGGTATACGCAGTATTTT.